Described below is a single TCR beta chain sequence and its context. The data were produced by immunoSEQ multiplex PCR, yet TCRdb's version contains in-frame clones alone and is incomplete. The table lists about 48,000 clones, around 90% of them singletons. The sample is drawn from a study of OX40 agonist ivuxolimab in advanced cancers. The germline V gene has CDR1 MDHEN and CDR2 SYDVKM. V dropped 8 bases and J dropped 5 bases, with 12 bases sitting between them. The CDR3 runs to 12 residues. J is TRBJ2-5 and V is TRBV28; D call uncertain. The input for sequencing was CD4+ or CD8+ T cells sorted from blood, taken in a trial of the OX40 agonist ivuxolimab. The clonotype originates from an adult with an advanced solid tumor such as melanoma, head and neck, liver or kidney cancer. CDR3 sequence: CASLSPRETQYF. Written as DNA, the CDR3 is TGTGCCAGCCTTTCCCCTAGGGAGACCCAGTACTTC.